The sequence of this T cell receptor (beta chain) was determined in a study of blood T cell repertoires in COVID-19. About the study: There were acute and convalescent COVID-19 samples, and they came from the United States, Italy and Spain. PBMCs, B-cell-depleted T cells, or T cells provided the cDNA or gDNA that made up the material.

Methods used by the authors: Reference gene primer amplification gave estimated nucleated cell counts. The table came from immunoSEQ multiplex PCR; TCRdb's copy has only in-frame clones and leaves some out. Clonal size and the V and J genes are those of that table, whereas D and trimming came from the DNA. The sample shows some 79,000 clones, about 89% of them seen only once. The CDR3 consists of 14 residues. V lost 6 bases to trimming and J lost 1 base, with 12 bases between them. In germline, CDR1 is ENHRY, CDR2 SYGVKD. Sequenced material: peripheral blood. V and J are TRBV10-3 and TRBJ1-1; D uncertain. The sequence derives from a man between 65 and 85 years old with active or convalescent COVID-19. The CDR3 DNA reads as TGTGCCATCAGCCGGGGTCAGCGGAACACTGAAGCTTTCTTT. This gives the protein CAISRGQRNTEAFF.